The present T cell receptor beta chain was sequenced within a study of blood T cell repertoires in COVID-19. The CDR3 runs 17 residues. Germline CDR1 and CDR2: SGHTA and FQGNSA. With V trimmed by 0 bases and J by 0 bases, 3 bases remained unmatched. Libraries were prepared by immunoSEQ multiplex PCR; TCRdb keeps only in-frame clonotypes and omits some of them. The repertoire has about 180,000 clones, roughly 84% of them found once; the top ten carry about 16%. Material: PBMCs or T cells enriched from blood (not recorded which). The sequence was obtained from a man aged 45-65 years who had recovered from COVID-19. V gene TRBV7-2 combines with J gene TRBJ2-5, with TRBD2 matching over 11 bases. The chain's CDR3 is CASSLASSGGYQETQYF. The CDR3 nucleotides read TGTGCCAGCAGCTTAGCTTCTAGCGGGGGGTACCAAGAGACCCAGTACTTC.